The 19 T cell receptor beta chains below all came from one sample that was sequenced in a study of blood T cell repertoires in COVID-19. This table comes from immunoSEQ multiplex PCR, and its TCRdb copy is limited to in-frame clones, with some not included. Of 45,000 to 55,000 clones in the sample, approximately 88% were seen once. Sequencing was performed on peripheral blood. These receptors originate from a human donor in a cohort sampled during active COVID-19.

The rearrangement joins TRBV6-2 or TRBV6-3 to TRBJ2-7, with TRBD2 matching 7 bases. The CDR3 is made up of 16 amino acids. Trimming at V came to 2 bases and at J to 3 bases, leaving 10 bases not matched to a gene. Germline lookup yields CDR1 MNHEY and CDR2 SVGEGT. CDR3 bases: TGTGCCAGCAGTTACGGTATGGGCGGGAGAATCTACGAGCAGTACTTC. It codes for CASSYGMGGRIYEQYF.

This clone was seen once. The chain couples TRBV5-8 to TRBJ1-5, with 7 bases identical to TRBD1. Germline loops: CDR1 SGHTS, CDR2 YDEGEE. V lost 2 bases, J lost 1 base, and 6 bases stayed unmatched. The CDR3 consists of 16 residues. Here the CDR3 reads CASSFRQGRSNQPQHF. In nucleotides, the CDR3 is TGTGCCAGCAGCTTCAGACAGGGACGAAGCAATCAGCCCCAGCATTTT.

The V and J genes are TRBV5-5 and TRBJ2-3; 11 bases line up with TRBD1. V shed 4 bases and J 0 bases; nucleotides not matched to a gene: 10. CDR1 SGHKS and CDR2 YYEKEE come from the germline V gene (reference sequence). This CDR3 has 18 residues. Here the CDR3 reads CASSTPGTGGASTDTQYF. In DNA, the CDR3 is TGTGCCAGCAGCACCCCCGGGACAGGGGGGGCGAGCACAGATACGCAGTATTTT.

The V gene is TRBV29-1, the J gene TRBJ1-4; D gene unclear. This CDR3 region has 13 residues. The V gene lost 4 bases and the J gene lost 0 bases, with 6 bases spanning the gap. In germline, CDR1 is SQVTM, CDR2 ANQGSEA. The CDR3: CSVVVPTNEKLFF. Written as DNA, the CDR3 is TGCAGCGTTGTCGTTCCAACTAATGAAAAACTGTTTTTT.

The V and J genes are TRBV5-1 and TRBJ1-2; no definite D call. V shed 0 bases and J shed 6 bases, with 18 bases lying between them. This CDR3 spans 16 amino acids. From germline, CDR1 is SGHRS and CDR2 YFSETQ. This CDR3 is CASSLDIVVKANGYTF. CDR3 coding DNA: TGCGCCAGCAGCTTGGATATTGTGGTCAAAGCTAATGGCTACACCTTC.

The chain employs TRBV5-4 and TRBJ2-5; 7 nucleotides align to TRBD1. The CDR3 covers 14 residues. Germline assignment: CDR1 SGHNT and CDR2 YYREEE (reference sequence). The trim removed 3 bases at V and 2 bases at J, leaving 4 bases unmatched. DNA for the CDR3: TGTGCCAGCAGCTCTGGGACAGTACAAGAGACCCAGTACTTC. Amino acid sequence: CASSSGTVQETQYF.

The J gene is TRBJ2-2, the V gene TRBV4-3; the D is unclear. V lost 1 base and J lost 4, with 16 bases in between. This CDR3 has 17 residues. Germline CDR1 and CDR2: LGHNA and YSLEER. The CDR3 here is CASSQATTGGLTGELFF. The CDR3, as DNA: TGCGCCAGCAGCCAAGCCACTACCGGTGGCCTCACCGGGGAGCTGTTTTTT.

The chain carries TRBV18 and TRBJ1-6; D remains unclear. Germline V gene data show CDR1 as KGHSH and CDR2 as LQKENI. The V end was cut by 0 bases, the J end by 9 bases, with 9 bases between. The CDR3 length is 14 residues. Here the CDR3 reads CASSPPQALSPLHF. CDR3 in DNA: TGTGCCAGCTCACCACCGCAGGCCCTTTCACCCCTCCACTTT.

This clone was observed a handful of times. The rearrangement links TRBV30 to TRBJ2-7, with 10 bases identical to TRBD2. CDR1 is GTSNPN, CDR2 SVGIG, per germline (reference sequence). This CDR3 contains 15 residues. After removal of 7 bases from V and 1 base from J, the junction contained 10 bases not matched to a gene. The CDR3 sequence is CASGKGTSASYEQYF. CDR3 nucleotides: TGTGCCTCGGGTAAAGGGACTAGCGCATCCTACGAGCAGTACTTC.

This clone showed up just once. V and J are TRBV11-2 and TRBJ2-3; 12 positions match TRBD2. CDR3 length: 15 amino acids. CDR1 is SGHAT and CDR2 is FQNNGV in the germline V gene. Trimming removed 8 bases from V and 2 bases from J; junction bases left unmatched: 5. CDR3 in amino acids: CASATSGRFTDTQYF. As DNA, the CDR3 is TGTGCCAGCGCAACTAGCGGGAGGTTCACAGATACGCAGTATTTT.

The chain uses TRBV5-1 and TRBJ2-2, with D possibly being TRBD2 (6 bases). The CDR3 is 14 amino acids. CDR1 is SGHRS and CDR2 is YFSETQ in the germline V gene. V was shortened by 4 bases and J by 8 bases, with 15 bases between the two germline ends. CDR3: CASSVGGRGGELFF. In DNA, the CDR3 is TGCGCCAGCAGCGTCGGGGGACGGGGAGGGGAGCTGTTTTTT.

V usage is TRBV19 and J usage is TRBJ2-1; a possible D gene is TRBD1 (5 bases). V was cut by 4 bases and J by 7 bases, with 8 bases left in between. Germline values: CDR1 LNHDA, CDR2 SQIVND (reference sequence). The CDR3 spans 12 residues. CDR3: CASSSYRNEQFF. The CDR3 DNA is TGTGCCAGTAGTAGCTACAGGAATGAGCAGTTCTTC.

The V gene is TRBV25-1, the J gene TRBJ1-2; TRBD1 matches at 7 bases. Germline CDR1 is MGHDK and CDR2 is SYGVNS. The CDR3 extends over 13 amino acids. V dropped 5 bases and J dropped 8; count of bases not matched to a gene: 8. This CDR3 is CASSSTGAEGYTF. The CDR3, as DNA: TGTGCCAGCAGTTCTACAGGGGCGGAGGGCTACACCTTC.

The V and J genes are TRBV6-2 or TRBV6-3 and TRBJ1-5, with D perhaps TRBD1 (6 bases). Germline CDR1 reads MNHEY; CDR2 reads SVGEGT. The CDR3 is 16 amino acids. Trimming left V 5 bases short and J 5 bases short, with 19 bases between. CDR3 amino acids: CASSAIGQPEDQPQHF. The CDR3 bases are TGTGCCAGCAGTGCGATTGGACAGCCCGAGGATCAGCCCCAGCATTTT.

The chain carries TRBV20-1 and TRBJ2-1; TRBD2 matches 8 bases. After removal of 3 bases from V and 7 bases from J, the junction contained 8 bases not matched to a gene. Germline-derived CDR1 and CDR2 are DFQATT and SNEGSKA (reference sequence). This CDR3 has 14 residues. The CDR3 DNA is TGCAGTGCTAGTGGAAGCGGGGGAATAAATGAGCAGTTCTTC. The encoded protein is CSASGSGGINEQFF.

The chain is built from TRBV19 and TRBJ2-1, with 8 bases that match TRBD1. The CDR3 runs 15 residues. Trimming took 4 bases from V and 4 from J; bases not matched to a gene: 6. Germline CDR1 LNHDA, CDR2 SQIVND (reference sequence). The CDR3 coding sequence is TGTGCCAGTAGTAACCGGGACAGGCGATACAATGAGCAGTTCTTC. Protein: CASSNRDRRYNEQFF.

The chain recombines TRBV6-1 with TRBJ2-5; no clear D gene. The CDR3 covers 15 residues. The V end was cut by 2 bases, the J end by 3 bases, with 13 bases between. Germline V gene sequence: CDR1 MNHNS, CDR2 SASEGT. The CDR3 sequence is CASSEFGRQKETQYF. DNA of the CDR3: TGTGCCAGCAGTGAATTCGGCCGACAAAAAGAGACCCAGTACTTC.

The rearrangement joins TRBV18 to TRBJ2-1, with 8 bases that match TRBD2. CDR3 size: 15 residues. Germline assignment: CDR1 KGHSH and CDR2 LQKENI. V trimming: 6 bases; J trimming: 5 bases; junction bases outside the gene matches: 9. The CDR3 nucleotides are TGTGCCAGCTCCCCAAGCGGGGGAGCTAACAATGAGCAGTTCTTC. Residues: CASSPSGGANNEQFF.

The chain joins TRBV5-1 to TRBJ2-1; 14 bases are shared with TRBD2. V dropped 0 bases and J dropped 6; count of bases not matched to a gene: 5. The CDR3 extends over 17 amino acids. Germline CDR1 reads SGHRS; CDR2 reads YFSETQ. CDR3 nucleotides: TGCGCCAGCAGCTTGGCGACTAGCGGGGGGGCAGGCAATGAGCAGTTCTTC. Its protein product is CASSLATSGGAGNEQFF.